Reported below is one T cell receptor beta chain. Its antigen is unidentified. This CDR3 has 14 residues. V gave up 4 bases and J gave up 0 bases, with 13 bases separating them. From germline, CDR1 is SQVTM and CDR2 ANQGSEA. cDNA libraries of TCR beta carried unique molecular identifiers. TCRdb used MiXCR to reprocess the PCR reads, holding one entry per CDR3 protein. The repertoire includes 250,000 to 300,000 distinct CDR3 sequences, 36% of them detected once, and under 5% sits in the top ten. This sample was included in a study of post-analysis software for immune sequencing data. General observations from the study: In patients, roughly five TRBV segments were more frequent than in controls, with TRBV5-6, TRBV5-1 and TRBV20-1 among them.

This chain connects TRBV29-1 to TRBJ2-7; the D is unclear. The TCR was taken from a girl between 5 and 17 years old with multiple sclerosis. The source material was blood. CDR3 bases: TGCAGCGTTGGCTTTGGCAGGCCCTCCTACGAGCAGTACTTC. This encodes CSVGFGRPSYEQYF.